One T cell receptor beta chain is described in this entry. Its specificity is unknown. These data come from a study of blood T cells in healthy people across ages. Germline V gene lookup returns CDR1 SGHTS and CDR2 YDEGEE. Trimming took 6 bases from V and 0 from J; bases not matched to a gene: 9. The CDR3 runs 16 residues. Findings and caveats of the study: Naive and antigen-experienced cells were not separated, limiting conclusive comparison.

PCR was performed a second time for about 7 to 11 cycles using a sample-barcoded 5' primer and a J-beta primer mix. TCRdb reanalysed the 5' RACE reads using MiXCR and keeps one entry per CDR3 protein. The sample yields about 1.4 million distinct CDR3 sequences, 55% to 75% seen once. The clonotype was recovered from a man between 18 and 29 years old in good health. V gene TRBV5-8 combines with J gene TRBJ1-2; 9 positions match TRBD1. Sequencing was done on a sample of blood. The CDR3 DNA follows: TGTGCCAGCAAAGGGACGAGGACAGGGGCTAACTATGGCTACACCTTC. It is translated as CASKGTRTGANYGYTF.